The rows below give T cell receptor beta chains drawn from one sample of a study of Ad26.COV2.S vaccination and SARS-CoV-2 variants. Method: immunoSEQ multiplex PCR; TCRdb's copy keeps in-frame clones and lacks some. The table records 300,000 to 400,000 clones, 87% of them present only once. The sequenced sample was peripheral blood, obtained in a trial of Ad26.COV2.S vaccine versus placebo. These receptors came from a person between 18 and 59 years old who received the Ad26.COV2.S COVID-19 vaccine or a placebo. CDR3s include the opening cysteine and the closing phenylalanine or tryptophan. Fields, in order: J gene, V gene, D gene, clone size, CDR3 DNA, CDR3 protein. D genes are given only for firm matches. The size field is filled for only some rows; it gives once, few, many or a size class.

>TRBJ2-1|TRBV6-2/TRBV6-3|TRBD2|.
TGTGCCAGCACTTACAATTTGGGACTAGCGGGGTTCTACAATGAGCAGTTCTTC
CASTYNLGLAGFYNEQFF
>TRBJ2-3|TRBV6-6|.|.
TGTGCCAGCAGACGAGGGGGGCCCGGGACAGATACGCAGTATTTT
CASRRGGPGTDTQYF
>TRBJ2-1|TRBV7-9|.|.
TGTGCCAGCAGCTTAGCACGGGAGCAGTTCTTC
CASSLAREQFF
>TRBJ2-7|TRBV30|.|.
TGTGCCTGGAGTGTAGGTCAGGGGAACGAGCAGTACTTC
CAWSVGQGNEQYF
>TRBJ1-3|TRBV15|.|.
TGTGCCACCAGCAGTGTTCCCACCCGCTCTGGAAACACCATATATTTT
CATSSVPTRSGNTIYF
>TRBJ2-5|TRBV5-6|.|.
TGTGCCAGCAGCTTGGCCTCTGGTTCCCAAGAGACCCAGTACTTC
CASSLASGSQETQYF
>TRBJ1-2|TRBV18|TRBD1|.
TGTGCCAGCTCACCACCCGGACAGGTTGAGGGTTATGGCTACACCTTC
CASSPPGQVEGYGYTF
>TRBJ2-1|TRBV6-5|TRBD1|once
TGTGCCAGCCGGGACAGGGGAAATGAGCAGTTCTTC
CASRDRGNEQFF
>TRBJ2-7|TRBV19|.|.
TGTGCCAGTAGTCTCCCGGGAAGCCTCTCCGAGCAGTACTTC
CASSLPGSLSEQYF
>TRBJ2-7|TRBV10-3|TRBD1|.
TGTGCCATCAGTCAACAGGGGTACGAGCAGTACTTC
CAISQQGYEQYF
>TRBJ2-7|TRBV4-3|.|.
TGCGCCAGCAGCCAAGAGGGGGATGGCAGCGCGTACGAGCAGTACTTC
CASSQEGDGSAYEQYF
>TRBJ2-5|TRBV9|TRBD2|.
TGTGCCAGCAGCCCCGGGGGGGCGGCAGAGACCCAGTACTTC
CASSPGGAAETQYF
>TRBJ2-1|TRBV4-3|TRBD2|.
TGCGCCAGCAGCCATAGGACTAGCGGGGGTAATGAGCAGTTCTTC
CASSHRTSGGNEQFF
>TRBJ1-3|TRBV7-6|.|.
TGTGCCAGCAGCCCTTCGGGTGACACCATATATTTT
CASSPSGDTIYF
>TRBJ1-1|TRBV6-5|.|.
TGTGCCAGCATCTTACTCCGGGGCCCGCCTGAAGCTTTCTTT
CASILLRGPPEAFF
>TRBJ2-5|TRBV9|TRBD2|.
TGTGCCAGCAGCGTAGACCAGCGGGGGCCACAAGAGACCCAGTACTTC
CASSVDQRGPQETQYF
>TRBJ1-5|TRBV6-6|.|.
TGTGCCAGTGCCGAGGGAATTGGTCAGCCCCAGCATTTT
CASAEGIGQPQHF
>TRBJ1-2|TRBV6-5|.|.
TGTGCCAGCTCCCCGGGCAGGGGAGGCTATGGCTACACCTTC
CASSPGRGGYGYTF
>TRBJ1-5|TRBV3-1/TRBV3-2|.|.
TGTGCCAGCAGCCAAGATATAGGGGGCAATCAGCCCCAGCATTTT
CASSQDIGGNQPQHF
>TRBJ1-1|TRBV3-1/TRBV3-2|.|.
TGTGCCAGCAGCCAAGTTTCAGTGAACACTGAAGCTTTCTTT
CASSQVSVNTEAFF
>TRBJ2-7|TRBV5-1|.|.
TGCGCCAGCAGACGGGAAGGAGACTCCTACGAGCAGTACTTC
CASRREGDSYEQYF
>TRBJ1-2|TRBV13|.|.
TGTGCCAGCAGCGAGGACATTTACTATGGCTACACCTTC
CASSEDIYYGYTF
>TRBJ2-7|TRBV4-1|.|.
TGCGCCAGCAGCCAAGTCACTATGGGAGGCTCCTACGAGCAGTACTTC
CASSQVTMGGSYEQYF
>TRBJ1-2|TRBV30|TRBD1|.
TGTGCCTGGAGCCGGCAGGGGGACAACTATGGCTACACCTTC
CAWSRQGDNYGYTF
>TRBJ1-6|TRBV7-8|.|.
TGTGCCAGCAGCTTAGGTAGAGATTCACCCCTCCACTTT
CASSLGRDSPLHF
>TRBJ1-2|TRBV7-9|.|.
TGTGCCAGCAGCTTACCGGGGGGCCTTAACTATGGCTACACCTTC
CASSLPGGLNYGYTF
>TRBJ1-2|TRBV12-3/TRBV12-4|.|.
TGTGCCAGCAGTTTTGGGGCCGACGGCGGCTACACCTTC
CASSFGADGGYTF
>TRBJ2-5|TRBV5-1|TRBD2|.
TGCGCCAGCAGCTTTACGGGGGGAGAGACCCAGTACTTC
CASSFTGGETQYF
>TRBJ2-5|TRBV5-8|.|.
TGTGCCAGCAGCTTGGGGGGGCAGGTTTCGGAGACCCAGTACTTC
CASSLGGQVSETQYF
>TRBJ2-3|TRBV7-2|.|.
TGTGCCAGCAGCTTAGCCGCACAACCCAGGGCGTCGGGGCAGTATTTT
CASSLAAQPRASGQYF
>TRBJ2-1|TRBV18|TRBD2|.
TGTGCCAGCTCACCACGACTAGCCTCCCCCTACAATGAGCAGTTCTTC
CASSPRLASPYNEQFF
>TRBJ1-4|TRBV27|.|.
TGTGCCAGCAGTCCCCCGGGGCCCATAGGTGGGAAACTGTTTTTT
CASSPPGPIGGKLFF
>TRBJ2-5|TRBV12-3/TRBV12-4|TRBD2|few
TGTGCCAGCAGTTGGGGAGGGGAGACCCAGTACTTC
CASSWGGETQYF
>TRBJ1-3|TRBV5-1|.|.
TGCGCCAGCAGCTTGACGGCGGACTCTGGAAACACCATATATTTT
CASSLTADSGNTIYF
>TRBJ2-5|TRBV5-6|TRBD2|.
TGTGCCAGCAGCACGGGGACTAGCGCGGAGACCCAGTACTTC
CASSTGTSAETQYF
>TRBJ1-3|TRBV11-2|.|once
TGTGCCAGCAGCTTAGTTCAGGGCTCTGGAAACACCATATATTTT
CASSLVQGSGNTIYF
>TRBJ2-7|TRBV5-1|.|once
TGCGCCAGCAGCTTGGAGGGGTTGGGCGAGCAGTACTTC
CASSLEGLGEQYF
>TRBJ2-5|TRBV24-1|TRBD1|.
TGTGCCACCAGTGACGGGACAGGGGGGTTTTCGGAGACCCAGTACTTC
CATSDGTGGFSETQYF